This is a list of T cell receptor beta chains from one sample in a study of blood T cell repertoires in COVID-19. Assay: immunoSEQ multiplex PCR; the TCRdb copy retains only in-frame clones and omits some. In the table there are roughly 220,000 clones, 86% of which are singletons. The sequenced sample was peripheral blood. Source of these receptors: a man in his thirties or forties who had recovered from COVID-19. Both conserved end residues are part of each CDR3. The order of the fields is D gene, J gene, clone size, V gene, CDR3 DNA, CDR3 protein. A D gene is named only where the DNA matches it firmly. A clone size is listed for some rows: how often the clone was seen (once, few, many), or a class if it is expanded.

D: -; J: TRBJ2-7; size: -; V: TRBV28; DNA: TGTGCCAGCAGTTCCCTCTCCAGGACAGAGCAGTACTTC; CDR3: CASSSLSRTEQYF
D: TRBD1; J: TRBJ1-2; size: -; V: TRBV2; DNA: TGTGCCAGCTGGGACAGCACTATCAACTATGGCTACACCTTC; CDR3: CASWDSTINYGYTF
D: -; J: TRBJ2-7; size: -; V: TRBV7-2; DNA: TGTGCCAGCAGCTTAATGGGCCTTTCCTACGAGCAGTACTTC; CDR3: CASSLMGLSYEQYF
D: -; J: TRBJ1-1; size: -; V: TRBV6-5; DNA: TGTGCCAGCAGTTACTCGGGGCTAGGGAACACTGAAGCTTTCTTT; CDR3: CASSYSGLGNTEAFF
D: TRBD1; J: TRBJ1-2; size: -; V: TRBV27; DNA: TGTGCCAGCAGTTGGGACAGTAGGAACTATGGCTACACCTTC; CDR3: CASSWDSRNYGYTF
D: -; J: TRBJ1-6; size: -; V: TRBV10-3; DNA: TGTGCCATCAGTAGGGGGACGGCTAATTCACCCCTCCACTTT; CDR3: CAISRGTANSPLHF
D: -; J: TRBJ1-1; size: -; V: TRBV10-3; DNA: TGTGCCATCAAACCCACCGGGGACTGGTACACTGAAGCTTTCTTT; CDR3: CAIKPTGDWYTEAFF
D: -; J: TRBJ1-4; size: once; V: TRBV7-8; DNA: TGTGCCACTCAGGGCGCAACTAATGAAAAACTGTTTTTT; CDR3: CATQGATNEKLFF
D: -; J: TRBJ1-2; size: -; V: TRBV6-6; DNA: TGTGCCAGCACCGGGAGGCTTACAGGAGTTGGTGGCTACACCTTC; CDR3: CASTGRLTGVGGYTF
D: -; J: TRBJ2-7; size: -; V: TRBV5-6; DNA: TGTGCCAGCAGCTTAGGGGCTCCCTACGAGCAGTACTTC; CDR3: CASSLGAPYEQYF
D: TRBD2; J: TRBJ2-7; size: -; V: TRBV11-2; DNA: TGTGCCAGCAGCGGAGACTATAGGACTAGCGGGGCCTACGAGCAGTACTTC; CDR3: CASSGDYRTSGAYEQYF
D: TRBD1; J: TRBJ1-3; size: -; V: TRBV19; DNA: TGTGCCAGTAGTATGGGGGACAGGCGCTTCGGAAACACCATATATTTT; CDR3: CASSMGDRRFGNTIYF
D: TRBD1; J: TRBJ1-1; size: -; V: TRBV19; DNA: TGTGCCAGTAGTATACGGACAGGGGGTGGTGAAGCTTTCTTT; CDR3: CASSIRTGGGEAFF
D: -; J: TRBJ1-2; size: -; V: TRBV14; DNA: TGTGCCAGCAGCCAAGACGGACAGCCTTATGGCTACACCTTC; CDR3: CASSQDGQPYGYTF
D: TRBD1; J: TRBJ2-4; size: -; V: TRBV12-5; DNA: TGTGCTAGTGTTCAGGGGGCACAAAACATTCAGTACTTC; CDR3: CASVQGAQNIQYF
D: TRBD2; J: TRBJ2-7; size: -; V: TRBV7-2; DNA: TGTGCCAGCAGCTTAGGTGGGAGCGGGGGGGCCGGGACCTACGAGCAGTACTTC; CDR3: CASSLGGSGGAGTYEQYF
D: -; J: TRBJ1-2; size: -; V: TRBV6-1; DNA: TGTGCCAGCAGTGAAAGAGTCGGGGATGATGGCTACACCTTC; CDR3: CASSERVGDDGYTF
D: -; J: TRBJ1-5; size: -; V: TRBV10-3; DNA: TGTGCCATCAGTGAGGGGGCTCTGAGCAATCAGCCCCAGCATTTT; CDR3: CAISEGALSNQPQHF
D: -; J: TRBJ2-5; size: once; V: TRBV6-5; DNA: TGTGCCAGCAGTTATCATGAGACCCAGTACTTC; CDR3: CASSYHETQYF
D: -; J: TRBJ1-6; size: -; V: TRBV6-6; DNA: TGTGCCAGCAGTTACGGGGGGAACCATAATTCACCCCTCCACTTT; CDR3: CASSYGGNHNSPLHF
D: -; J: TRBJ2-7; size: -; V: TRBV30; DNA: TGTGCCTGGAGCTCACAGGGGGGGGGTTACGAGCAGTACTTC; CDR3: CAWSSQGGGYEQYF
D: -; J: TRBJ1-1; size: -; V: TRBV20-1; DNA: TGCAGTGCTAGTCTTAGCTCTCGGGGGAACACTGAAGCTTTCTTT; CDR3: CSASLSSRGNTEAFF
D: -; J: TRBJ2-2; size: -; V: TRBV6-2/TRBV6-3; DNA: TGTGCCAGCAGCCAGGTAGCGGGGGAGCTGTTTTTT; CDR3: CASSQVAGELFF
D: -; J: TRBJ1-6; size: -; V: TRBV6-5; DNA: TGTGCCAGCAACAAGGGGGACTATAATTCACCCCTCCACTTT; CDR3: CASNKGDYNSPLHF
D: TRBD1; J: TRBJ1-6; size: -; V: TRBV3-1/TRBV3-2; DNA: TGTGCCAGCAGCCAGGCGACAGGGGGCGGTTCACCCCTCCACTTT; CDR3: CASSQATGGGSPLHF